This is a list of T cell receptor beta chains from one sample in a study of blood T cell repertoires in COVID-19. TCRdb's table, derived via immunoSEQ multiplex PCR, lists solely in-frame clones and lacks some. The repertoire holds around 300,000 clones, with 88% as singletons. Specimen: PBMCs or T cells enriched from blood (not recorded which). The source is a woman between 50 and 59 years old who had recovered from COVID-19. Both conserved end residues are trimmed from each CDR3. Each record gives: clone size, V gene, CDR3 protein. Clone sizes are given selectively: once, few, many, or a class where the clone is expanded.

- TRBV7-2 ASSPRLAGTDTQY
- TRBV5-4 ASSPLGGDRGNGYT
- TRBV6-5 ASSYSARGVSEAF
- TRBV11-2 ASSGLRSSDNEQF
- TRBV10-3 AISENGSPGEKLF
- TRBV7-9 ASSPTSTSSYEQY
- TRBV28 ASSSGLKSNQPQH
- TRBV5-1 ASSLAGTDTQY
- TRBV3-1/TRBV3-2 ASSSTGTGVGYT
once TRBV5-1 ASSPGGSGSTDTQY
- TRBV6-5 AGKRTAQGTEAF
- TRBV15 ATSRDPTGEGHGYT
- TRBV19 ASTPGERLNTEAF
- TRBV29-1 SASGTLEQY
- TRBV7-9 ASTQLAGMADTQY